This entry concerns a single T cell receptor (beta chain). This sample is part of a study of blood T cell repertoires in COVID-19. Repertoires were generated with immunoSEQ multiplex PCR, while TCRdb's copy carries only in-frame clones and drops some. The sample lists some 320,000 clones, 85% seen once, with approximately 1.9% in the top ten. In terms of age and location, participants ranged from roughly 18 to 95 years and lived in about two dozen US areas. Donors were grouped by their self-reported clinical history. The CDR3 is made up of 14 amino acids. The ends were cut back, 2 bases at V and 1 base at J, with 9 bases in the middle. Germline CDR1 reads SGHRS; CDR2 reads YFSETQ.

The rearrangement joins TRBV5-1 to TRBJ1-1; D is uncertain. This clonotype originated in a woman aged 25 to 39 who had been exposed to COVID-19. Sequencing used PBMCs or T cells enriched from blood (not recorded which). This CDR3 is CASSLQNSNTEAFF. For the CDR3, the DNA is TGCGCCAGCAGCTTACAGAATTCGAACACTGAAGCTTTCTTT. The entire variable domain, with the rest obtained from reference TRBV5-1 and TRBJ1-1, is as follows: KAGVTQTPRYLIKTRGQQVTLSCSPISGHRSVSWYQQTPGQGLQFLFEYFSETQRNKGNFPGRFSGRQFSNSRSEMNVSTLELGDSALYLCASSLQNSNTEAFFGQGTRLTVV.